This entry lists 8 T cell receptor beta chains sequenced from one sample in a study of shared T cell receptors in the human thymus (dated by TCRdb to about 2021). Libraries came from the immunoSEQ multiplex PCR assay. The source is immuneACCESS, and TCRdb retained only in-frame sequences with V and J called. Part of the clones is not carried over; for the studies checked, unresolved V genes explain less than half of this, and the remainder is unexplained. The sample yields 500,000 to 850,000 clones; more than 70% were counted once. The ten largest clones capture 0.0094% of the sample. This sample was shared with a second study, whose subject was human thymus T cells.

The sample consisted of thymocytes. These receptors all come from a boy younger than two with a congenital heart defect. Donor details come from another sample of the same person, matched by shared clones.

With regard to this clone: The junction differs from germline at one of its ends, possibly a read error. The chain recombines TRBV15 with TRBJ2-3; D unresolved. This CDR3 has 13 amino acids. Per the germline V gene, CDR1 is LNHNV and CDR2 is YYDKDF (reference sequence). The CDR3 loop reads CTTSRVPTDTQYF. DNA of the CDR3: TGTACCACCAGCCGCGTCCCCACAGATACGCAGTATTTT.

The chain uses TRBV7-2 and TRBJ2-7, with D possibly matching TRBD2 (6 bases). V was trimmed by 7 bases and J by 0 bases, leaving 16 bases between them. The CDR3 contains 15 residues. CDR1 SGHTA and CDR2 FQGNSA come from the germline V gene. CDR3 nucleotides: TGTGCCAGCACCCCCCTCTCGCGGGGCTCCTACGAGCAGTACTTC. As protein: CASTPLSRGSYEQYF.

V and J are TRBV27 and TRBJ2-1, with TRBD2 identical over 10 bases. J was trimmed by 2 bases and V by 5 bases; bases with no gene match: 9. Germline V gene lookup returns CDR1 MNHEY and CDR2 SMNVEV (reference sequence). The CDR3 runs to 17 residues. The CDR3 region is CASSLRRTSGTYNEQFF. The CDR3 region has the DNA TGTGCCAGCAGTCTCCGCCGGACTAGCGGCACCTACAATGAGCAGTTCTTC.

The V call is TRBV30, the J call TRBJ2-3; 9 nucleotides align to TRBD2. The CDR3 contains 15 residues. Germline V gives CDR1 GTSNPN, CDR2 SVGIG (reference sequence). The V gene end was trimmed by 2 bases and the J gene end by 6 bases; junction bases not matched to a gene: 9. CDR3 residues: CAWSSLAGEGDTQYF. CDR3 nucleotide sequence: TGTGCCTGGAGTTCCTTAGCGGGGGAGGGGGATACGCAGTATTTT.

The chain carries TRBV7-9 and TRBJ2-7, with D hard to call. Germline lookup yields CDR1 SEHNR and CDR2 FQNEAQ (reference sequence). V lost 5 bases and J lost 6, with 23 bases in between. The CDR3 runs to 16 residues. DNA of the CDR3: TGTGCCAGCAGCCCCCGTAATATCGCGCCCTCCCGCGAGCAGTACTTC. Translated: CASSPRNIAPSREQYF. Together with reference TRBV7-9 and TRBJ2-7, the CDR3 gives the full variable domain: DTGVSQNPRHKITKRGQNVTFRCDPISEHNRLYWYRQTLGQGPEFLTYFQNEAQLEKSRLLSDRFSAERPKGSFSTLEIQRTEQGDSAMYLCASSPRNIAPSREQYFGPGTRLTVT.

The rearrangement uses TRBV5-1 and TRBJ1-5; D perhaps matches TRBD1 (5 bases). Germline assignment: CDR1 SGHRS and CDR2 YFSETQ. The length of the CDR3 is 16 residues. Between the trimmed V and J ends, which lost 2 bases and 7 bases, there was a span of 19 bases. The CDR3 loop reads CASSLKRGGRDQPQHF. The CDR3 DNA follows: TGCGCCAGCAGCTTAAAGCGGGGGGGACGGGACCAGCCCCAGCATTTT.

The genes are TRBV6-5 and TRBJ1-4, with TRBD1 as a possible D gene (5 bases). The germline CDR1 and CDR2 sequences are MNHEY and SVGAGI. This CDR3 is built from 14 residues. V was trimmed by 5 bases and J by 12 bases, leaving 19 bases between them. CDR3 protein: CASSPGWGGEELFF. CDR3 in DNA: TGTGCCAGCAGTCCCGGTTGGGGGGGTGAGGAACTGTTTTTT.

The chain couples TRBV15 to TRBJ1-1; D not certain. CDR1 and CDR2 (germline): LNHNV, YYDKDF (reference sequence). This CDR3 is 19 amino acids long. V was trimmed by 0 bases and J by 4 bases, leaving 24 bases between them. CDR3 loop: CATSRDKVRGGGNGTEAFF. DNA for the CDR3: TGTGCCACCAGCAGAGATAAGGTACGCGGAGGAGGTAATGGCACTGAAGCTTTCTTT.